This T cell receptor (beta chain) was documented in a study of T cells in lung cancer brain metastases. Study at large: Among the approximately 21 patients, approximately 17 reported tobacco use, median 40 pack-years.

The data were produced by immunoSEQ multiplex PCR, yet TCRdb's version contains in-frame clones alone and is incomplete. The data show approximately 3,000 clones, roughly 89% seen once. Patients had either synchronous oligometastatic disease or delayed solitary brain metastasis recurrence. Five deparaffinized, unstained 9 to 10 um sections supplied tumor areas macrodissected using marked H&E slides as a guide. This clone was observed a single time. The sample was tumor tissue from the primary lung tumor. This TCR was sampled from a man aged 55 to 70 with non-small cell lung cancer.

The DNA for the CDR3 is TGTGCCAGCAGTTTTTACCCCGGACAGGGGGACTCCTACGAGCAGTACTTC. Protein product: CASSFYPGQGDSYEQYF. The V and J genes are TRBV27 and TRBJ2-7; TRBD1 agrees at 10 bases. The CDR3 length is 17 residues. Germline V gene sequence: CDR1 MNHEY, CDR2 SMNVEV (reference sequence). Trimming took 3 bases from V and 0 from J; bases not matched to a gene: 8.